This entry is about one T cell receptor beta chain. Antigen: not known. The data were obtained in a study of Ad26.COV2.S vaccination and SARS-CoV-2 variants. Study details: The COV1001 Ad26.COV2.S trial arm included the donor. Once, or twice with 56 days between doses, Ad26.COV2.S was given intramuscularly.

Data came from immunoSEQ multiplex PCR; TCRdb stores just in-frame clones and leaves some out. The sample carries 290,000 or so clones, more than 75% recorded once. Regarding the study as a whole: Comparability of non-spike TCR breadth was observed across vaccine and placebo recipients.

Germline V lookup: CDR1 ENHRY, CDR2 SYGVKD. The CDR3 length is 17 residues. Unmatched junction bases numbered 13, after V lost 7 bases and J lost 3 bases. Treatment: around 19 received Ad26.COV2.S at low or high dose, single or two shots; five or six received placebo; per-sample allocation not given. Samples came from day 63 after the first vaccine or placebo injection. The study used a vaccine consisting of an Ad26 vector that expressed Wuhan-strain SARS-CoV-2 spike. The sequence derives from a person between 18 and 60 years old who received the Ad26.COV2.S COVID-19 vaccine or a placebo. The specimen was peripheral blood, collected in a trial of Ad26.COV2.S vaccine versus placebo. The J gene is TRBJ2-7, the V gene TRBV10-3, with 12 bases matching TRBD2. CDR3 region: CAIKRGLAGGRDYEQYF. The CDR3, as DNA: TGTGCCATCAAAAGGGGGCTAGCGGGAGGGCGAGACTACGAGCAGTACTTC.